What follows are 14 T cell receptor beta chains derived from one specimen sequenced in a study of siplizumab effects on memory and regulatory T cells. The table came from immunoSEQ multiplex PCR; TCRdb's copy has only in-frame clones and leaves some out. The sample has roughly 120,000 clones, around 94% seen once. Sequenced input: non-Treg CD4+ T cells sorted from blood. The receptors shown here come from a human donor in good health.

This chain uses TRBV20-1 with TRBJ2-7, with D unresolved. V dropped 5 bases and J dropped 3 bases, with 5 bases sitting between them. The CDR3 is 10 amino acids. Germline CDR1 reads DFQATT; CDR2 reads SNEGSKA (reference sequence). The CDR3 here is CSALNYEQYF. The CDR3 nucleotides read TGCAGTGCTCTTAACTACGAGCAGTACTTC.

V and J are TRBV5-8 and TRBJ1-1; possible D gene TRBD1, 5 bases. The germline V gene has CDR1 SGHTS and CDR2 YDEGEE. The germline V and J ends were trimmed by 0 bases and 0 bases, with 9 bases remaining between them. The CDR3 is 15 residues long. In nucleotides, the CDR3 is TGTGCCAGCAGCTTGGAGATAGGGGTGAACACTGAAGCTTTCTTT. Its protein product is CASSLEIGVNTEAFF.

This chain uses TRBV2 with TRBJ2-2; 9 positions match TRBD2. Germline CDR1 is SNHLY and CDR2 is FYNNEI. The CDR3 length is 15 residues. V lost 3 bases and J lost 2; bases outside the gene matches: 1. The CDR3 DNA reads as TGTGCCAGCAGTGAGACTAGCGGAAACACCGGGGAGCTGTTTTTT. This encodes CASSETSGNTGELFF. The whole variable domain, filled in from reference TRBV2 and TRBJ2-2, reads EPEVTQTPSHQVTQMGQEVILRCVPISNHLYFYWYRQILGQKVEFLVSFYNNEISEKSEIFDDQFSVERPDGSNFTLKIRSTKLEDSAMYFCASSETSGNTGELFFGEGSRLTVL.

The chain couples TRBV6-6 to TRBJ1-2; unclear D gene. The CDR3 totals 15 residues. CDR1 and CDR2 (germline): MNHNY, SVGAGI (reference sequence). The V gene lost 0 bases and the J gene lost 6 bases, with 14 bases spanning the gap. This CDR3 is CASSYSHSLGNGYTF. CDR3 nucleotide sequence: TGTGCCAGCAGTTACTCCCACTCCCTTGGAAATGGCTACACCTTC.

The chain employs TRBV6-6 and TRBJ1-3; no definite D call. This CDR3 has 14 amino acids. Trimming shortened V by 6 bases and J by 1 base, and 10 bases separated the two germline ends. Germline CDR1 reads MNHNY; CDR2 reads SVGAGI (reference sequence). CDR3 DNA sequence: TGTGCCAGCAGGTCCGACGTTTCTGGAAACACCATATATTTT. It specifies CASRSDVSGNTIYF.

The chain has TRBV11-3 and TRBJ2-5; TRBD1 might be the D (6 bases). Trimming cost V 5 bases and J 2 bases, with 15 bases left between them. In germline, CDR1 is SGHNT, CDR2 YENEEA. This CDR3 has 15 amino acids. The DNA of the CDR3 is TGTGCCAGCAGCGGGGGACACGCCGCACAAGAGACCCAGTACTTC. Translated: CASSGGHAAQETQYF.

A remark on this clone: A junction end diverges from the germline sequence, so it may reflect a read error. V usage is TRBV7-2 and J usage is TRBJ1-2; a weak D match, TRBD1 (6 bases). CDR3 length: 11 residues. The germline gives CDR1 SGHTA, CDR2 FQGNSA. The chain's CDR3 is CASSLGGGYTF. The CDR3, as DNA: TGTGCCAGCAGTTTAGGGGGTGGCTACACCTTC. Using reference TRBV7-2 and TRBJ1-2 for the parts outside the CDR3, the full variable domain is GAGVSQSPSNKVTEKGKDVELRCDPISGHTALYWYRQSLGQGLEFLIYFQGNSAPDKSGLPSDRFSAERTGGSVSTLTIQRTQQEDSAVYLCASSLGGGYTFGSGTRLTVV.

The J gene is TRBJ2-5, the V gene TRBV7-2; weak D call: TRBD1 (7 bases). CDR1 is SGHTA and CDR2 is FQGNSA in the germline V gene. With 5 bases removed from V and 2 bases from J, the gap between germline ends came to 12 bases. The CDR3 is 14 residues long. CDR3 nucleotide sequence: TGTGCCAGCAGCCGACAGGGAGGTCAAGAGACCCAGTACTTC. It yields the protein CASSRQGGQETQYF.

J is TRBJ1-4 and V is TRBV27, with a tentative D call TRBD1 (5 bases). Germline V lookup: CDR1 MNHEY, CDR2 SMNVEV (reference sequence). The CDR3 sequence is 18 residues long. The germline V and J ends were trimmed by 0 bases and 0 bases, with 14 bases remaining between them. In DNA, the CDR3 is TGTGCCAGCAGTTTATCAAATCGGGGACGGGCAACTAATGAAAAACTGTTTTTT. Amino acids: CASSLSNRGRATNEKLFF.

V and J are TRBV11-2 and TRBJ1-2; D is unresolved. CDR1 SGHAT and CDR2 FQNNGV come from the germline V gene. Trimming shortened V by 1 base and J by 8 bases, and 8 bases separated the two germline ends. The length of the CDR3 is 12 residues. In nucleotides, the CDR3 is TGTGCCAGCAGCTTAGGAGGGTTGGGCTACACCTTC. Its protein is CASSLGGLGYTF.

V usage is TRBV7-3 and J usage is TRBJ1-5, with 7 bases that match TRBD1. CDR3 length: 13 residues. Looked up from germline, CDR1 is SGHTA and CDR2 is FQGTGA. Germline trimming cut 5 bases from V and 5 bases from J; bases unmatched to any gene: 3. The CDR3 is CASSRDRYQPQHF. The DNA for the CDR3 is TGTGCCAGCAGCCGGGACAGATATCAGCCCCAGCATTTT.

This chain uses TRBV16 with TRBJ1-1; 8 bases map to TRBD1. This CDR3 spans 15 amino acids. The ends lost 1 base at V and 11 bases at J; junction bases unmatched: 12. Germline V gene data show CDR1 as KGHSY and CDR2 as FQNENV. The CDR3 is CASSQFARDRPGAFF. CDR3 nucleotides: TGTGCCAGCAGCCAATTCGCCAGGGACAGGCCAGGGGCTTTCTTT.

This chain connects TRBV6-1 to TRBJ1-3; 9 positions match TRBD1. CDR3 size: 15 residues. From germline, CDR1 is MNHNS and CDR2 SASEGT. The junction had 5 bases not matched to a gene; V was cut back by 4 bases and J by 4 bases. The CDR3 nucleotides are TGTGCCAGCAGTGGGGGACAGGGAGGCGGAAACACCATATATTTT. It yields the protein CASSGGQGGGNTIYF.

CDR3 nucleotide sequence: TGCGCCAGCAGCCAGGGGTGGGCCGGGGAGCTGTTTTTT. Translation: CASSQGWAGELFF. J is TRBJ2-2 and V is TRBV5-1, with D perhaps matching TRBD1 (6 bases). Trimming removed 4 bases from V and 6 bases from J, with 10 bases in between. The CDR3 extends over 13 amino acids. Germline V gives CDR1 SGHRS, CDR2 YFSETQ.